The present T cell receptor beta chain was sequenced within a study of shared clonotypes between healthy human individuals. V was pared by 5 bases and J by 4 bases, with 9 bases between. From germline, CDR1 is DFQATT and CDR2 SNEGSKA (reference sequence). The CDR3 has 11 amino acids. All donors were healthy HIV-negative adults lacking recent acute infections or vaccinations. For every subset, genomic DNA was evenly distributed across several immunoSEQ plates. The DNA input per sorted-subset replicate PCR was about 190 ng, corresponding to roughly 30,000 T cell genomes. Sequenced by immunoSEQ multiplex PCR; TCRdb stores in-frame clones only, minus some. The table lists about 2,500,000 clones, more than 90% of them singletons. A note on this clone: Its antigen is unidentified.

Study-level findings and limits: Shared clonotypes: 4.5% to 5% naive CD4, roughly 3.8% naive CD8, roughly 2.2% memory CD4, approximately 0.41% memory CD8.

Material for sequencing was naive CD4+ T cells sorted from blood. Subset reported: CD45RA+ positively selected. The chain employs TRBV20-1 and TRBJ2-7; D is ambiguous. The receptor was isolated from a man between 18 and 29 years old in good health. The CDR3 nucleotides read TGCAGTGCTTGCCAGGAGTACGAGCAGTACTTC. It encodes CSACQEYEQYF.